This T cell receptor (beta chain) was profiled in a study of T cell responses to AZD1222 COVID-19 vaccine. Overall study findings and caveats: Unmutated variant regions are reportedly the target of nearly half of TCRs that are spike-specific. Donors were largely white British and mainly female; clonal diversity was possibly underestimated. Spike regions recognized by vaccine-associated CD4 TCRs spanned the protein, led by 160-218 and 743-854. Only five to seven individuals given AZD1222 were seropositive at baseline.

The CDR3 covers 15 residues. Trimming took 7 bases from V and 3 from J, leaving 20 bases between them. CDR1 and CDR2 from the germline V gene are SGHRS and YFSETQ. As regards this clone: Its cognate antigen is unknown.

Repertoires were generated with immunoSEQ multiplex PCR, while TCRdb's copy carries only in-frame clones and drops some. The table lists some 96,000 clones, roughly 83% of them singletons. The clonotype was recovered from an adult who received the AZD1222 COVID-19 vaccine. Sequenced material: peripheral blood, taken 28 days after the second AZD1222 dose. V and J are TRBV5-1 and TRBJ2-7, with D perhaps TRBD1 or TRBD2 (6 bases each). The CDR3, as DNA: TGCGCCAGCCACACCGGGGGCACAGGGTTCTACGAGCAGTACTTC. Protein product: CASHTGGTGFYEQYF.